The present T cell receptor (beta chain) was sequenced within a study of PD-L1 blockade in urothelial cancer. About the research overall: It was at 3 weeks (second dose) and 6 weeks after treatment start that blood was analyzed. A median roughly 130,000 T cells were found in blood samples. Notes on the study in general: Enhanced expansion of tumor-associated blood clones at 3 weeks characterized durable-benefit patients.

Spike-ins of synthetic TCR analog templates went into each PCR. TCRdb keeps only in-frame clones here, not all; method: immunoSEQ multiplex PCR. The data hold 60,000 to 65,000 clones, with around 81% observed a single time. Remarks on this clone: Its antigen remains unidentified.

The time point: pretreatment peripheral blood. Germline-derived CDR1 and CDR2 are DFQATT and SNEGSKA (reference sequence). This CDR3 is 11 amino acids long. Trimming took 5 bases from V and 10 from J; bases not matched to a gene: 5. The TCR sequence derives from a man between 70 and 80 years old with urothelial cancer. This chain uses TRBV20-1 with TRBJ2-1, with TRBD1 matching 7 bases. Sequencing was performed on PBMCs, taken around atezolizumab (anti-PD-L1) treatment. This CDR3 is CSAFDREEQFF. Here the CDR3 DNA reads TGCAGTGCTTTCGACAGGGAAGAGCAGTTCTTC.